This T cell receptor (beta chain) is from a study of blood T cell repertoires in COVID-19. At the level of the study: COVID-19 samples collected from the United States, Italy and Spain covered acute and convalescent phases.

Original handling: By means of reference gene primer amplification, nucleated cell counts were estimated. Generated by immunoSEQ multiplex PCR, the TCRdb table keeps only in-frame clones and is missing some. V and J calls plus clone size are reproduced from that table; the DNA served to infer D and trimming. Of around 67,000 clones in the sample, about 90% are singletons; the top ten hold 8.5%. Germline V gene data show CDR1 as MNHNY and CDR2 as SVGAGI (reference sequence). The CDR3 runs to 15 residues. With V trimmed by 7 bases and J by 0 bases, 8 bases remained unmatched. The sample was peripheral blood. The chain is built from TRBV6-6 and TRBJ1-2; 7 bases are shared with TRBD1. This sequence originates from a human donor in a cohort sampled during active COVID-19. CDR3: CASTQGVPANYGYTF. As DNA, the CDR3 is TGTGCCAGCACTCAGGGGGTCCCTGCTAACTATGGCTACACCTTC.